These T cell receptor beta chains were read from a single sample in a study of STAT3 mutations in large granular lymphocyte leukemia. Profiled with immunoSEQ multiplex PCR; TCRdb holds only in-frame clones, not every one. The sample holds over 10,000 clones, approximately 85% seen once. The specimen sequenced was PBMCs. These TCRs come from a human donor with T large granular lymphocyte leukemia. Some clones in this sample may be carry-over from other donors' samples. Each CDR3 is given with its conserved first and last residue. D genes are given only for firm matches. Size is omitted from some rows. Given values are once, few, many or a class for expanded clones.

TRBD2 TRBJ2-5 - TRBV5-1 TGCGCCAGCAGCAAGAATCAAGCGGGGGGGGCGAGGACCCAGTACTTC CASSKNQAGGARTQYF
- TRBJ1-1 - TRBV9 TGTGCCAGCAGCGTAGAGGGGGGACTCTCGAACACTGAAGCTTTCTTT CASSVEGGLSNTEAFF
- TRBJ2-5 - TRBV2 TGTGCCACCACGGCAGGGACGGGGGAGACCCAGTACTTC CATTAGTGETQYF
TRBD1 TRBJ1-2 - TRBV5-6 TGTGCCAGCAGCCCCCCGACAGGGAGCTATGGCTACACCTTC CASSPPTGSYGYTF
- TRBJ1-1 - TRBV5-1 TGCGCCAGCAGCGTTATCCCGGCATGGGGGGGCGGTAATCCGAAGAACACTGAAGCTTTCTTT CASSVIPAWGGGNPKNTEAFF
- TRBJ1-5 - TRBV19 TGTGCCAGTAGTATAGAGCAGGGCAATCAGCCCCAGCATTTT CASSIEQGNQPQHF
- TRBJ2-7 - TRBV10-3 TGTGCCATCAGTGAGCCCAGGAGGGGGCGCTACGAGCAGTACTTC CAISEPRRGRYEQYF
- TRBJ2-1 - TRBV9 TGTGCCAGCAGCCGAGGCCCCAGAGATGAGCAGTTCTTC CASSRGPRDEQFF
- TRBJ2-6 - TRBV27 TGTGCCAGCAGCACTTCATCCGGGGACTCTGGGGCCAACGTCCTGACTTTC CASSTSSGDSGANVLTF
- TRBJ2-1 - TRBV2 TGTGCCAGCAGTCCATACAATGAGCAGTTCTTC CASSPYNEQFF
- TRBJ1-5 - TRBV5-6 TGTGCCAGCAGCCGGGCTCCGATTCAAGGGACTGGAGGGAATCAGCCCCAGCATTTT CASSRAPIQGTGGNQPQHF
- TRBJ1-4 - TRBV7-9 TGTGCCAGCAGCGTTCAACTAGGTGAAAAACTGTTTTTT CASSVQLGEKLFF
- TRBJ1-6 - TRBV5-6 TGTGCCAGCAGCTTGGAACAGGGCAAATCACCCCTCCACTTT CASSLEQGKSPLHF
- TRBJ1-2 - TRBV30 TGTGCCTGGAGTAGGACTGTCTATGGCTACACCTTC CAWSRTVYGYTF
- TRBJ1-1 once TRBV28 TGTGCCAGCAGGGCCGGGACTGATAACACTGAAGCTTTCTTT CASRAGTDNTEAFF
TRBD1 TRBJ2-2 - TRBV7-2 TGTGCCAGCAGTCAAAACACCGGGACAGGGGGCGGGGAGCTGTTTTTT CASSQNTGTGGGELFF
- TRBJ1-3 - TRBV5-1 TGCGCCAGCAGCCGGGCCATGGGTGGAAACACCATATATTTT CASSRAMGGNTIYF
- TRBJ1-1 - TRBV18 TGTGCCAGCTCACCACCGCGGCAGCTCATGAACACTGAAGCTTTCTTT CASSPPRQLMNTEAFF
- TRBJ1-2 - TRBV6-1 TGTGCCAGCAGGGAGACAGCTTACGACGGCTACACCTTC CASRETAYDGYTF
- TRBJ1-2 - TRBV5-1 TGCGCCAGCAGCTTGGCCGGGGAGTATGGCTACACCTTC CASSLAGEYGYTF
- TRBJ1-2 - TRBV2 TGTGCCAGCGGCGATTCGGGGCCCCTCCATTCATTC CASGDSGPLHSF
TRBD2 TRBJ2-1 - TRBV9 TGTGCCAGCAGCGTGGCCCTAGCGGGGGCATACAATGAGCAGTTCTTC CASSVALAGAYNEQFF
- TRBJ2-6 - TRBV5-6 TGTGCCAGCAGCTTGGACAGGGCTGGGGCCAACGTCCTGACTTTC CASSLDRAGANVLTF
- TRBJ1-2 - TRBV5-1 TGCGCCAGCAGCTTCTACGGACAGAGTCACACCTTC CASSFYGQSHTF
TRBD1 TRBJ1-1 - TRBV6-6 TGTGCCAGCAGTTACCTGGGACAGTTGAACACTGAAGCTTTCTTT CASSYLGQLNTEAFF
TRBD2 TRBJ2-3 - TRBV4-1 TGCGCCAGCAGCCAAGTCCTTGGGGAGGGGACAGATACGCAGTATTTT CASSQVLGEGTDTQYF
- TRBJ1-1 - TRBV5-4 TGTGCCAGCAGCTATGACCCACGGGGCACTGAAGCTTTCTTT CASSYDPRGTEAFF
TRBD2 TRBJ2-1 - TRBV7-9 TGTGCCAGCAGCTTAGCGCTTAGCGGGAGATCCTACAATGAGCAGTTCTTC CASSLALSGRSYNEQFF
- TRBJ2-2 - TRBV6-1 TGTGCCAGCCAGAAGGGGGGGCCTCACACCGGGGAGCTGTTTTTT CASQKGGPHTGELFF
TRBD2 TRBJ2-5 - TRBV7-2 TGTGCCAGCAGCTTAACGACTAGCGGGAGGGGTAAGACCCAGTACTTC CASSLTTSGRGKTQYF
TRBD1 TRBJ2-7 - TRBV27 TGTGCCAGCAGCCCGGGACAGTTCGACTCTGTTGGGAAACGTACGGGGTACGAGCAGTACTTC CASSPGQFDSVGKRTGYEQYF
- TRBJ1-5 - TRBV9 TGTGCCAGCAGCGTTGACGGCGGCCAGCCCCAGCATTTT CASSVDGGQPQHF
TRBD1 TRBJ2-7 - TRBV5-1 TGCGCCAGCAGCATTGGGACAGGGTTCGCCTACGAGCAGTACTTC CASSIGTGFAYEQYF
TRBD1 TRBJ1-1 - TRBV10-3 TGTGCCACGAGACAGGGGTCCAGGAACACTGAAGCTTTCTTT CATRQGSRNTEAFF